The present T cell receptor beta chain was sequenced within a study of PD-1 and CTLA-4 blockade in melanoma (dated by TCRdb to about 2021). A note on the overall study: The study compared how PD-1 blockade and CTLA-4 blockade affected the melanoma-reactive CD8 T cell response in patients with melanoma.

CDR1 KGHDR and CDR2 SFDVKD are derived from the germline V gene. The CDR3 spans 13 residues, from the cysteine through the phenylalanine. Only the CDR3 DNA is retained, 39 bases long and in frame from the first base. V is pared back by 3 bases and J by 6 bases, with 7 bases lying between the germline termini. This clone was picked up one time. Its antigen remains undetermined. Qualities for individual bases were not recorded, and no much larger clone is one base off. The library was generated by the immunoSEQ multiplex PCR assay. What TCRdb holds here is the immuneACCESS table cut down to in-frame rearrangements. Part of the clones is not present; checked against another copy, under half of the missing clones reflect an unresolved V gene, and the others are unexplained. This sample holds some 33,000 clones; around 90% were observed only once. 5% to 6.5% of the sample lies in the top ten.

The source material was CD8+ T cells from peripheral blood, sampled from a patient given anti-PD-1 treatment. The source is a human donor with melanoma. The rearranged chain carries TRBV24-1 and TRBJ2-2; there is no confident call for the D gene. In nucleotides, the sequence is TGTGCCACCAGTGATCCTAGGGCCGGGGAGCTGTTTTTT. Its translation reads: CATSDPRAGELFF.